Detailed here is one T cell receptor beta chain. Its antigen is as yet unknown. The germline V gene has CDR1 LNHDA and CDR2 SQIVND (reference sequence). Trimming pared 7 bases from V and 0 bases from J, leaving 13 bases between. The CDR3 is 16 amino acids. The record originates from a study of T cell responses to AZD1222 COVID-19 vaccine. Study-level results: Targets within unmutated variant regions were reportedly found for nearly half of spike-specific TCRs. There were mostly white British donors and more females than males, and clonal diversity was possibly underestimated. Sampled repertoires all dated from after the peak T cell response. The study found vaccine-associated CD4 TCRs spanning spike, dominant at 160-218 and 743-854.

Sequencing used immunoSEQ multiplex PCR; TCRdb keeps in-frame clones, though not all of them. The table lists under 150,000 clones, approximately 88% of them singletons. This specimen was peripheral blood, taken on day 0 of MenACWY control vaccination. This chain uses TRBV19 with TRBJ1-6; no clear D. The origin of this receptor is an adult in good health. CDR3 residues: CASTDPRSSYNSPLHF. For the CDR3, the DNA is TGTGCCAGTACGGATCCCAGGAGCTCCTATAATTCACCCCTCCACTTT.